A single sample is the source of the 2 T cell receptor beta chains below, sequenced in a study of long-term antiretroviral therapy in people with HIV. Sequencing relied on immunoSEQ assay v3.0, run at survey level. Sequencing was performed with immunoSEQ multiplex PCR; in TCRdb, only in-frame clones are kept and a portion is missing. The repertoire holds about 35,000 clones, 60% to 75% seen once, with around 3.6% in the top ten. The sample in question was unsorted PBMCs, obtained 3 years after starting antiretroviral therapy. The origin of the receptors is a man aged 50 to 59 with HIV.

The rearrangement links TRBV6-5 to TRBJ2-6; 7 nucleotides match TRBD2. The CDR3 covers 13 residues. Germline assignment: CDR1 MNHEY and CDR2 SVGAGI. V shed 11 bases, J shed 2 bases, and the junction held 3 bases outside the gene matches. This CDR3 is CAGREAGANVLTF. For the CDR3, the DNA is TGTGCCGGACGGGAGGCTGGGGCCAACGTCCTGACTTTC.

The rearrangement uses TRBV7-9 and TRBJ2-3; D possibly uses TRBD1 or TRBD2 (5 bases each). Germline V gives CDR1 SEHNR, CDR2 FQNEAQ (reference sequence). This CDR3 spans 15 amino acids. V lost 5 bases and J 1 base, leaving 13 bases between the germline ends. This CDR3 is CASSMGRGGTDTQYF. The DNA of the CDR3 is TGTGCCAGCAGCATGGGACGGGGAGGCACAGATACGCAGTATTTT.